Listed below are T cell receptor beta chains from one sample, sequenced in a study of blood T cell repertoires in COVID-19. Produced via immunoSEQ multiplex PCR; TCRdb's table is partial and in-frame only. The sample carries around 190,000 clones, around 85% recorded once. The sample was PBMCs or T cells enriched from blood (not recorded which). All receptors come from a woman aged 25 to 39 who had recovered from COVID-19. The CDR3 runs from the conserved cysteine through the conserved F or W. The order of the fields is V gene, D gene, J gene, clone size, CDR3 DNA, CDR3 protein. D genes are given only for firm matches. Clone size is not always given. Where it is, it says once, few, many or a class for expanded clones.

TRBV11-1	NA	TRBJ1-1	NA	TGTGCCAGCAGCTTTAGTTCGTGGACTGAAGCTTTCTTT	CASSFSSWTEAFF
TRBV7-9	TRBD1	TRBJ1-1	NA	TGTGCCAGCAGCCTTCCGACAGGGAGCGCTGAAGCTTTCTTT	CASSLPTGSAEAFF
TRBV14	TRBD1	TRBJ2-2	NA	TGTGCCAGCAGAAAACAGGGGGCCAGGGGCACCGGGGAGCTGTTTTTT	CASRKQGARGTGELFF
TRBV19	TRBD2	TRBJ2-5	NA	TGTGCCAGTAGTATGTGGGGCGAGACCGGCGGACTAGCGGGAGGGCCGTACCAAGAGACCCAGTACTTC	CASSMWGETGGLAGGPYQETQYF
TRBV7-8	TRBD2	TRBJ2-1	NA	TGTGCCAGCAGCTCTCCGGGACTAGCGGAAATAAATGAGCAGTTCTTC	CASSSPGLAEINEQFF
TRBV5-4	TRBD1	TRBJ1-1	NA	TGTGCCAGCAGCCCGGACAGGGTTGATGTAGCTTTCTTT	CASSPDRVDVAFF
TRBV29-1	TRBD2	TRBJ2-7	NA	TGCAGCGTTGAAGCTGGAGCTAGCGGGCCTTCGATAAGGGAGCAGTACTTC	CSVEAGASGPSIREQYF
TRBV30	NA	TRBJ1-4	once	TGTGCCTCGTCTGGGCAGGCTAATGAAAAACTGTTTTTT	CASSGQANEKLFF
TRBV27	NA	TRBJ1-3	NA	TGTGCCAGCAGACCCACAGGGATTCTGCGAAACACCATATATTTT	CASRPTGILRNTIYF
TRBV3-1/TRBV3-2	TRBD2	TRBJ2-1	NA	TGTGCCAGCAGCCACCGACTAGCGGCGAACAATGAGCAGTTCTTC	CASSHRLAANNEQFF
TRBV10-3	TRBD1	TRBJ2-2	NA	TGTGCCATCAGTGACCGGGACAGGGGGCACACCGGGGAGCTGTTTTTT	CAISDRDRGHTGELFF
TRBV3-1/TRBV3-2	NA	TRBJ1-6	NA	TGTGCCAGCAGCCAATCAGGGAGGAATTCACCCCTCCACTTT	CASSQSGRNSPLHF
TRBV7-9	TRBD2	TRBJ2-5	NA	TGTGCCAGCAGCGCGGGGGGCAGGGGAGAGACCCAGTACTTC	CASSAGGRGETQYF
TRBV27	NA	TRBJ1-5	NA	TGTGCCAGCAGTTTATCAGCGGGGGCGAAGAGCAATCAGCCCCAGCATTTT	CASSLSAGAKSNQPQHF
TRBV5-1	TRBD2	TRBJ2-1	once	TGCGCCAGCAGCTCCGGACTAGCGGGAGGGCCTAGGTCCTACAATGAGCAGTTCTTC	CASSSGLAGGPRSYNEQFF
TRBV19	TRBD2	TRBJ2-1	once	TGTGCCAGTAGTATAAATAGGCCCGGGACTAGCGGGAGAAAACTCACCTACAATGAGCAGTTCTTC	CASSINRPGTSGRKLTYNEQFF
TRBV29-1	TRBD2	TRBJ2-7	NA	TGCAGCGTCGGGTCCCTCGCGGGAGTCCGCGAGCAGTACTTC	CSVGSLAGVREQYF
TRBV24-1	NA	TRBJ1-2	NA	TGTGCCACCAGTGTAGAGGATTACTATGGCTACACCTTC	CATSVEDYYGYTF
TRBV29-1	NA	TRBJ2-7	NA	TGCAGCGTTGCGGAGTATGAGCAGTACTTC	CSVAEYEQYF
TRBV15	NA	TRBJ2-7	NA	TGTGCCACCAGCAGGGACGCGGGACAGACCTACGAGCAGTACTTC	CATSRDAGQTYEQYF
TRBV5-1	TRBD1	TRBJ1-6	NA	TGCGCCAGCAGCCCGCGGACAGGGGGCAATAATTCACCCCTCCACTTT	CASSPRTGGNNSPLHF
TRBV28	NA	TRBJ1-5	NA	TGTGCCAGCTGGGTCGGGGGGGCGAGCAATCAGCCCCAGCATTTT	CASWVGGASNQPQHF
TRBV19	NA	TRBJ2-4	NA	TGTGCCAGTAGTCCGGGACTCAGCCGCGGCAACATTCAGTACTTC	CASSPGLSRGNIQYF
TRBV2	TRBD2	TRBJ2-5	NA	TGTGCCAGCAGTGATGGCGGGGGGGCGAGAGAGACCCAGTACTTC	CASSDGGGARETQYF
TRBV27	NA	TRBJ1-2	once	TGTGCCAGCAGTTCCTGGCCAAACAACTATGGCTACACCTTC	CASSSWPNNYGYTF
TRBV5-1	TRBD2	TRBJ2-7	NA	TGCGCCAGCAGCCCCGGGACTAGCGGAGATTCCTACGAGCAGTACTTC	CASSPGTSGDSYEQYF
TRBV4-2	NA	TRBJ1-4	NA	TGTGCCAGCAGCCAGGGAACTCCGGGACATCATGCAACTAATGAAAAACTGTTTTTT	CASSQGTPGHHATNEKLFF
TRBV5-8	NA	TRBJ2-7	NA	TGTGCCAGCAGCTTGGGACTACCCAAGTTCCACGAGCAGTACTTC	CASSLGLPKFHEQYF
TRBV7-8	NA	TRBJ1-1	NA	TGTGCCAGCAGCTTAGTTACAGGGAACACTGAAGCTTTCTTT	CASSLVTGNTEAFF
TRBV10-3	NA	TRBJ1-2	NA	TGTGCCATCAGTGGATTACAGTCTAACTATGGCTACACCTTC	CAISGLQSNYGYTF
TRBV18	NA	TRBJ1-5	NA	TGTGCCAGCTCACCCGGGACACTCAATCAGCCCCAGCATTTT	CASSPGTLNQPQHF
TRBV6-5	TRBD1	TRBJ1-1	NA	TGTGCCAGCAGTTCGGGACAGGGAGTCGGCACTGAAGCTTTCTTT	CASSSGQGVGTEAFF
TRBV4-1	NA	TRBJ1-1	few	TGCGCCAGCAGCCAAGACCGTGAAGCTTTCTTT	CASSQDREAFF
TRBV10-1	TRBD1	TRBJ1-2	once	TGCGCCAGCAGTGAGTACAGGACAGGGGGCAACTATGGCTACACCTTC	CASSEYRTGGNYGYTF
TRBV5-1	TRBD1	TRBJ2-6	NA	TGCGCCAGCAGCAGCGGACAGGGGCTGAATTCATTTATCTCTGGGGCCAACGTCCTGACTTTC	CASSSGQGLNSFISGANVLTF
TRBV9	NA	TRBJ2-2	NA	TGTGCCAGCAGCGTCCAGGGTCAGGACACCGGGGAGCTGTTTTTT	CASSVQGQDTGELFF
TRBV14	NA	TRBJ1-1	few	TGTGCCAGCAGCCAGCCGTCCTTCGGGAACACTGAAGCTTTCTTT	CASSQPSFGNTEAFF
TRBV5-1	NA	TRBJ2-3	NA	TGCGCCAGCAGCATCTCGGCGACAGGCTATCCGGATACGCAGTATTTT	CASSISATGYPDTQYF
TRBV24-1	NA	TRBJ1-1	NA	TGTGCCACCAGTGATGACCGGGACACTGAAGCTTTCTTT	CATSDDRDTEAFF
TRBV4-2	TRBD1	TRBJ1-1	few	TGTGCCAGCAGCCAAGATGAGGACAGGGGGCCGCACTTCACTGAAGCTTTCTTT	CASSQDEDRGPHFTEAFF